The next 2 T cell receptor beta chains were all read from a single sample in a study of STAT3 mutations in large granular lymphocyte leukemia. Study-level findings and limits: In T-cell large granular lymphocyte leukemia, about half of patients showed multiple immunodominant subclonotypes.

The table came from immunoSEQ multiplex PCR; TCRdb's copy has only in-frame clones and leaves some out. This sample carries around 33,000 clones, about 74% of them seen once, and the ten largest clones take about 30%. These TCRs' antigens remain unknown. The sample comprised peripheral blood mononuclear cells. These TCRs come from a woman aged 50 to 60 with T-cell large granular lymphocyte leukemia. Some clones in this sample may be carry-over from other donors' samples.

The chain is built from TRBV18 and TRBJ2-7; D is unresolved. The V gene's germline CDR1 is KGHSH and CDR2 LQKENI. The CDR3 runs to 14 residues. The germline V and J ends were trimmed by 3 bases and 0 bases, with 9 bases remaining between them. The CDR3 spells CASSPDDLSYEQYF. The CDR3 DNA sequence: TGTGCCAGCTCACCCGATGACCTCTCCTACGAGCAGTACTTC.

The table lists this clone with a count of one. The chain's CDR3 is CASSTGQGAKGTQYF. CDR3 DNA: TGTGCCAGCAGTACAGGACAGGGGGCGAAGGGGACCCAGTACTTC. The J gene is TRBJ2-5, the V gene TRBV5-4; 11 bases are shared with TRBD1. V lost 5 bases to trimming and J lost 7 bases; unmatched junction nucleotides: 10. This CDR3 is built from 15 residues. The V gene's germline CDR1 is SGHNT and CDR2 YYREEE (reference sequence).